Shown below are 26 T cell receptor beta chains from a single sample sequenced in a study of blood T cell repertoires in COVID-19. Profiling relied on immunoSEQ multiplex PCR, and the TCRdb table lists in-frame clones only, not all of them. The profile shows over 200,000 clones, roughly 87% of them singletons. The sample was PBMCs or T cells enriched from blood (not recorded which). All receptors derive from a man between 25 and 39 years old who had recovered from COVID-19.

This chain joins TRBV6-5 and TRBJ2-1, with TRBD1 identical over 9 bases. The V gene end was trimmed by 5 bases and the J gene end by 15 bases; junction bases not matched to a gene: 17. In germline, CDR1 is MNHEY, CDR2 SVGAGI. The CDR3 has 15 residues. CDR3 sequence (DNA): TGTGCCAGCAGTCCCGGGACAGGGAGAGCCCGACCTTTGTTCTTC. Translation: CASSPGTGRARPLFF.

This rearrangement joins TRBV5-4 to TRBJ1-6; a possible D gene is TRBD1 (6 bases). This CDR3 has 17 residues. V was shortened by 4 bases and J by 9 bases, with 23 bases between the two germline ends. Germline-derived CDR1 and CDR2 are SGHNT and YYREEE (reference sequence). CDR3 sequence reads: CASSRAAAGGTFSPLHF. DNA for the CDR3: TGTGCCAGCAGCAGGGCGGCGGCGGGGGGCACCTTTTCACCCCTCCACTTT.

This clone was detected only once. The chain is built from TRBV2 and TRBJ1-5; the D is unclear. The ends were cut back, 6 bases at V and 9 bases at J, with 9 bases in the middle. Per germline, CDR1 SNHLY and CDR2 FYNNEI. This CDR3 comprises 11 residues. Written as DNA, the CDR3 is TGTGCCAGCAGGGAGCCCGGGCCCCAGCATTTT. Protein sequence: CASREPGPQHF.

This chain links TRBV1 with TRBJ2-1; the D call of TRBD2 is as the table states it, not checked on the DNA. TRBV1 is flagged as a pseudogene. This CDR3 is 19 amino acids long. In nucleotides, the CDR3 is TGCACCAGCAGCCAATCCCGGGCAGCTTGCGGGGTGAGAAACAATGAGCAGTTCTTC. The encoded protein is CTSSQSRAACGVRNNEQFF.

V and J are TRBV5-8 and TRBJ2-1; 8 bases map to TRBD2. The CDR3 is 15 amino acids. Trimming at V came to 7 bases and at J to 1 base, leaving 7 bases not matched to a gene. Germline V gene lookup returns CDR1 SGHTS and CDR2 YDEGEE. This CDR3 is CASRLSGGSYNEQFF. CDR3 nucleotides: TGTGCCAGCCGTTTATCGGGAGGGTCCTACAATGAGCAGTTCTTC. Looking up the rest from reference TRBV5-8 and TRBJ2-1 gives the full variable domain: EAGVTQSPTHLIKTRGQQATLRCSPISGHTSVYWYQQALGLGLQFLLWYDEGEERNRGNFPPRFSGRQFPNYSSELNVNALELEDSALYLCASRLSGGSYNEQFFGPGTRLTVL.

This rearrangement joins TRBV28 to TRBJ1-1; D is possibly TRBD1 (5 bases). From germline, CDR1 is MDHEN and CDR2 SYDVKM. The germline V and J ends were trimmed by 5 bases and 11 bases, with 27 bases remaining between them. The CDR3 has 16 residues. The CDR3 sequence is CASSPRGQGLRAKAFF. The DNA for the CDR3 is TGTGCCAGCAGTCCGCGGGGTCAGGGACTTAGAGCGAAGGCTTTCTTT.

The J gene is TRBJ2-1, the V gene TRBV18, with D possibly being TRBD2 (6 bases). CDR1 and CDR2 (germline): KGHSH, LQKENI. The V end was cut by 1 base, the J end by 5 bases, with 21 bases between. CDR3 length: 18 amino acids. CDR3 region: CASSPLVGFVLANNEQFF. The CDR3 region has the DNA TGTGCCAGCTCACCACTCGTTGGTTTCGTACTAGCAAACAATGAGCAGTTCTTC.

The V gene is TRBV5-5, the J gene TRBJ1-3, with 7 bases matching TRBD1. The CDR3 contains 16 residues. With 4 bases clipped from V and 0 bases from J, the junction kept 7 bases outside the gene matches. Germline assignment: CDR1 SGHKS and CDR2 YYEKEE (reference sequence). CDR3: CASSPGQTTSGNTIYF. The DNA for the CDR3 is TGTGCCAGCAGCCCGGGACAGACCACCTCTGGAAACACCATATATTTT.

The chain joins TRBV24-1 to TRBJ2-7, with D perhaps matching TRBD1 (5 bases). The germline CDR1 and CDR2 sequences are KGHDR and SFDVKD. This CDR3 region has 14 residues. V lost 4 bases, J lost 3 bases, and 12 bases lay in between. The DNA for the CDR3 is TGTGCCACCAGTGACGGACACAGAGGCTACGAGCAGTACTTC. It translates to CATSDGHRGYEQYF.

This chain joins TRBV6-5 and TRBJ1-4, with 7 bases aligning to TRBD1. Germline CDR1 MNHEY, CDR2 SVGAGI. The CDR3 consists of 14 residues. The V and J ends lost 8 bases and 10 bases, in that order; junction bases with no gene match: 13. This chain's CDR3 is CASALTGREGKLFF. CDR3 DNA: TGTGCCAGCGCCTTGACAGGGAGAGAGGGAAAACTGTTTTTT.

CDR3 in amino acids: CASTSGTGGYEQYF. As DNA, the CDR3 is TGTGCCAGCACCTCCGGGACAGGGGGTTACGAGCAGTACTTC. This chain joins TRBV6-5 and TRBJ2-7, with 11 bases matching TRBD1. Germline values: CDR1 MNHEY, CDR2 SVGAGI. This CDR3 is 14 amino acids long. V lost 7 bases to trimming and J lost 4 bases; unmatched junction nucleotides: 6.

Here the CDR3 reads CASGSIQAGKSEQYF. The CDR3 DNA follows: TGTGCTAGTGGTTCCATCCAGGCAGGGAAAAGCGAGCAGTACTTC. The chain couples TRBV12-5 to TRBJ2-7; a possible D gene is TRBD1 (5 bases). The germline gives CDR1 LGHNT, CDR2 FRNRAP. V lost 4 bases, J lost 6 bases, and 19 bases lay in between. This CDR3 is 15 amino acids long.

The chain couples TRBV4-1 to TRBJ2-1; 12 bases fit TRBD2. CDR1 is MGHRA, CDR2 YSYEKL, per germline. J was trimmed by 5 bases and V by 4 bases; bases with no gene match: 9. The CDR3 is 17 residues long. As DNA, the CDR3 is TGCGCCAGCAGCCCTGGTACCAGGACTAGCGGGAACAATGAGCAGTTCTTC. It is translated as CASSPGTRTSGNNEQFF.

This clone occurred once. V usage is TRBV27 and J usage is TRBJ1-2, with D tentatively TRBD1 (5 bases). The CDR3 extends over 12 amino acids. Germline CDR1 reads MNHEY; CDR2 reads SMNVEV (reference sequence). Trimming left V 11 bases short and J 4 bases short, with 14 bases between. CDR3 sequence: CASGNSFYGYTF. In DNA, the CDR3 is TGTGCCTCAGGGAACAGCTTCTATGGCTACACCTTC.

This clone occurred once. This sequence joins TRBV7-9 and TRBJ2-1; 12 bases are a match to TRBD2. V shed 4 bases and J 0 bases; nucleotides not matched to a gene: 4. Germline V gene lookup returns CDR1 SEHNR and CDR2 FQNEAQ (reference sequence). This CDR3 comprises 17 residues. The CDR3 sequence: CASSSMTSGSSYNEQFF. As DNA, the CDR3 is TGTGCCAGCAGCTCCATGACTAGCGGGAGCTCCTACAATGAGCAGTTCTTC.

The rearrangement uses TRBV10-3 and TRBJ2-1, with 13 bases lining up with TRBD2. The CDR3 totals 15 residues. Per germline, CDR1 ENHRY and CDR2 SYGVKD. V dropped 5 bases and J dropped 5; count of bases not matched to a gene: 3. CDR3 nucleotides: TGTGCCATCAGTTCGACTAGCGGGGGGAACAATGAGCAGTTCTTC. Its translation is CAISSTSGGNNEQFF.

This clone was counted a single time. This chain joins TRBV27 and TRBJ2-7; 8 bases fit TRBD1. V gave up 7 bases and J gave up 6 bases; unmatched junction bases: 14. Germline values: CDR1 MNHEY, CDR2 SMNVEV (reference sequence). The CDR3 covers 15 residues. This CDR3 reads CASKVILGRGLEQYF. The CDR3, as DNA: TGTGCCAGCAAGGTGATCCTAGGCAGGGGGCTCGAGCAGTACTTC.

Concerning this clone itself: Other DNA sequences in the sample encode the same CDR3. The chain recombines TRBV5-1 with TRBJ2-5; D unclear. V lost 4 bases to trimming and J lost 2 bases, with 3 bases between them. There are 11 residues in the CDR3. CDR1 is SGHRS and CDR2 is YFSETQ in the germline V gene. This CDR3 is CASSLQETQYF. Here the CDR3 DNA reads TGCGCCAGCAGCCTACAAGAGACCCAGTACTTC.

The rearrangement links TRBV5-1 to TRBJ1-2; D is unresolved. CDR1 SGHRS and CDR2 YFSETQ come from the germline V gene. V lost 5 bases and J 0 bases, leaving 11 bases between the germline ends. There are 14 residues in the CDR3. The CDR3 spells CASRGQASNYGYTF. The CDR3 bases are TGCGCCAGCAGAGGTCAGGCCTCTAACTATGGCTACACCTTC.

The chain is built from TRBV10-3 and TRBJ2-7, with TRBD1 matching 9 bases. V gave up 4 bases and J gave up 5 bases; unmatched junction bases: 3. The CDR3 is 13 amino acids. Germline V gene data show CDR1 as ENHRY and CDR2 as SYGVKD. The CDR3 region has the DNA TGTGCCATCAGTGGGGACAGGGTAAACGAGCAGTACTTC. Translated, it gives CAISGDRVNEQYF.

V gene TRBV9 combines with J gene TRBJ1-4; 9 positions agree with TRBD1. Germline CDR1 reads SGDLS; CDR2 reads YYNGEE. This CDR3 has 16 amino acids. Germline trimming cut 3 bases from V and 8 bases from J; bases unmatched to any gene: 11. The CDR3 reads CASSGPRTGDIEKLFF. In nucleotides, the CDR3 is TGTGCCAGCAGCGGGCCGAGGACAGGGGATATAGAAAAACTGTTTTTT.

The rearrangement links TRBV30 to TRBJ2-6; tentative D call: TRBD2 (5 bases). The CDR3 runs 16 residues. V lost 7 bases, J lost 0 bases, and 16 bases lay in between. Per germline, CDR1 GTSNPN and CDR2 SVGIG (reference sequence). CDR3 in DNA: TGTGCCTCCCGCGGGCGCGGAAGCTCTGGGGCCAACGTCCTGACTTTC. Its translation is CASRGRGSSGANVLTF.

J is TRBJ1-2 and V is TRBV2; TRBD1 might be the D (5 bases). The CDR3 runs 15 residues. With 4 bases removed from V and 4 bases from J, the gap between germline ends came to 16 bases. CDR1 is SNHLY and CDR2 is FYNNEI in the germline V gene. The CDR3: CASSGGHGVSYGYTF. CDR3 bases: TGTGCCAGCAGTGGAGGACATGGGGTTAGCTATGGCTACACCTTC.

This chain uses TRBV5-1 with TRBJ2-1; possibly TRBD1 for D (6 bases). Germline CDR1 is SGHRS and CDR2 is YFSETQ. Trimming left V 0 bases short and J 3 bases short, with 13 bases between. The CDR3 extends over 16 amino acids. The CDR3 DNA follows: TGCGCCAGCAGCTTGGTCCCACAGGGAGTCTACAATGAGCAGTTCTTC. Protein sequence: CASSLVPQGVYNEQFF.

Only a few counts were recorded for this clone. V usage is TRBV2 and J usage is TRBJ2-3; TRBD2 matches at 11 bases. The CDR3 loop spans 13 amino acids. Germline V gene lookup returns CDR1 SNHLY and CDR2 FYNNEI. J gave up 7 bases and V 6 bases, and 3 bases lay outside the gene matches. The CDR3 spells CASRSSGGNTQYF. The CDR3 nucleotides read TGTGCCAGCAGGTCTAGCGGGGGGAATACGCAGTATTTT.

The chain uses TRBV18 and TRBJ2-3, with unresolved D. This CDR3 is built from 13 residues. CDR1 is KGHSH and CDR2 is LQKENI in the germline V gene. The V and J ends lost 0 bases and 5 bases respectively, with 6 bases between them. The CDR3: CASSPPGLDTQYF. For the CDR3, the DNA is TGTGCCAGCTCACCACCGGGCTTAGATACGCAGTATTTT.